Given below is one T cell receptor (beta chain) in context. The target antigen is unknown. Trimming took 5 bases from V and 4 from J, leaving 5 bases between them. CDR3 length equals 11 residues. Germline V gene sequence: CDR1 LNHNV, CDR2 YYDKDF (reference sequence). This entry belongs to a study of beta chain features in type 1 diabetes. Overall study results and limits: Whether HLA type affects TCRB rearrangement stayed undetermined in the present work. Across patients, naive, central memory and Treg TCRB repertoires exhibited apparently greater similarity than was observed across healthy donors.

Reverse transcription of all isolated RNA meant that expressed TCRB transcripts were sequenced. Each sample of naive, central memory or regulatory T cells had, on average, approximately 4 million reads. Only in-frame clones appear in the TCRdb table, and some are missing; sequencing was by immunoSEQ multiplex PCR. The repertoire holds hundreds of thousands of clones, with roughly 15% as singletons. Sorting of CD4+ naive, central memory, regulatory and stem cell-like memory cells was performed via CD45RO/CCR7/CD25/CD127/CD95/CD27. The rearrangement uses TRBV15 and TRBJ1-2; D is uncertain. The sequence was collected from a woman aged 18-29 years in good health. Sequenced input: naive CD4+ T cells from blood. The CDR3 DNA reads TGTGCCACCAGCTTAGGCTATGGCTACACCTTC. It encodes CATSLGYGYTF.